This T cell receptor (beta chain) derives from a study of PD-1 blockade in classical Hodgkin lymphoma. Findings and caveats of the study: Exclusion covered patients beginning nivolumab under 1 year post-ASCT. CD4+ TCR diversity, unlike CD8+, climbed significantly by C4D1. Diversity similar to that of newly diagnosed patients was seen at baseline in complete responders.

The germline V gene encodes CDR1 MNHEY and CDR2 SMNVEV (reference sequence). There are 12 residues in the CDR3. Trimming removed 5 bases at V and 4 bases at J, with 8 bases between. This clone has just one count. The antigen remains unidentified. The assay was immunoSEQ multiplex PCR, and TCRdb's table has in-frame clones only and misses some. The table includes under 30,000 clones, roughly 70% detected once. With no exception, relapse followed autologous stem cell transplantation in all patients, and brentuximab vedotin exposure varied. The source material was peripheral blood mononuclear cells (PBMCs), sampled before the second cycle of nivolumab. The TCR comes from a human donor with classical Hodgkin lymphoma. J is TRBJ1-1 and V is TRBV27; D is uncertain. The CDR3, as DNA: TGTGCCAGCAGTAGGTGGGGCACTGAAGCTTTCTTT. Protein: CASSRWGTEAFF.